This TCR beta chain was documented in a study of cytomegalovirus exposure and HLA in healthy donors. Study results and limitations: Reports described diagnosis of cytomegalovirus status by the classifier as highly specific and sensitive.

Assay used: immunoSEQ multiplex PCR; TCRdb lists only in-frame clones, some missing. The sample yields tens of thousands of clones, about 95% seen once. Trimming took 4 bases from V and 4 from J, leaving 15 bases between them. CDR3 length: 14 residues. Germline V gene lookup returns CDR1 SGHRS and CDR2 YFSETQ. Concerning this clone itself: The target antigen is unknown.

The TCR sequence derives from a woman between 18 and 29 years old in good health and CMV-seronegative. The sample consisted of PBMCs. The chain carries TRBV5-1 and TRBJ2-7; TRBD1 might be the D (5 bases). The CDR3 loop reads CASSQGRVRYEQYF. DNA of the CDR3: TGCGCCAGCAGCCAGGGCAGGGTAAGGTACGAGCAGTACTTC.